The rows below give T cell receptor beta chains drawn from one sample of a study of T cell repertoires in cytomegalovirus infection. One entry per CDR3 protein results from TCRdb running MiXCR on the reads. This sample yields around 100,000 distinct CDR3 sequences, of which under 50% are seen a single time; just under 75% belongs to the top ten. No antigen is known for these receptors. The specimen comprised CD8+ T cells from cultured PBMCs, sampled from culture after CMV antigen stimulation. Receptors originate from a human donor in good health (CMV status not recorded). Some clones in this sample may be carry-over from other donors' samples. CDR3s include the opening cysteine and the closing phenylalanine or tryptophan. D genes are given only for firm matches. Not every row has a clone size; where given, it reads once, few, many or a size class.

J	length	D	V	size	CDR3	DNA
TRBJ2-1	14	-	TRBV20-1	-	CSASTGGVYNEQFF	TGCAGTGCTAGCACGGGGGGCGTTTACAATGAGCAGTTCTTC
TRBJ2-7	13	-	TRBV29-1	many	CSVADGDVVEQYF	TGCAGCGTCGCGGACGGAGACGTTGTGGAGCAGTACTTC
TRBJ2-1	15	-	TRBV2	-	CASSENLRSYNEQFF	TGTGCCAGCAGTGAAAACCTGCGCTCCTACAATGAGCAGTTCTTC
TRBJ2-2	20	TRBD2	TRBV28	-	CASSSVGLAGGRVGTGELFF	TGTGCCAGCAGTTCGGTCGGACTAGCGGGGGGGCGAGTCGGGACCGGGGAGCTGTTTTTT
TRBJ1-1	16	TRBD1	TRBV6-1	many	CASSEIGTGLGAEAFF	TGTGCCAGCAGTGAAATTGGGACAGGGCTAGGAGCTGAAGCTTTCTTT
TRBJ2-7	13	-	TRBV7-7	few	CASSSGHPYEQYF	TGTGCCAGCAGCTCGGGACACCCCTACGAGCAGTACTTC
TRBJ2-1	13	-	TRBV12-3/TRBV12-4	few	CASSLGLHNEQFF	TGTGCCAGCAGTTTAGGACTACACAATGAGCAGTTCTTC
TRBJ2-7	13	-	TRBV19	few	CASAGTLPSEQYF	TGTGCCAGTGCCGGGACACTTCCTTCCGAGCAGTACTTC
TRBJ1-1	15	-	TRBV7-3	few	CASSPGLGRQTEAFF	TGTGCCAGCAGCCCAGGCCTTGGAAGGCAAACTGAAGCTTTCTTT
TRBJ1-1	16	-	TRBV14	-	CASSQDTEGWSTEAFF	TGTGCCAGCAGCCAAGATACTGAGGGGTGGTCCACTGAAGCTTTCTTT
TRBJ1-5	14	-	TRBV7-2	-	CASSFEQGNHPQHF	TGTGCCAGCAGTTTCGAGCAGGGCAATCATCCCCAGCATTTT
TRBJ1-1	17	-	TRBV15	few	CATSRVPLGQLNTEAFF	TGTGCCACCAGCAGAGTGCCTTTAGGACAGTTGAACACTGAAGCTTTCTTT
TRBJ2-7	11	-	TRBV6-1	many	CASSLANEQYF	TGTGCCAGCAGTTTAGCTAACGAGCAGTACTTC
TRBJ2-1	17	TRBD2	TRBV4-1	-	CASSQEAAGGPINEQFF	TGCGCCAGCAGCCAAGAAGCCGCGGGGGGGCCGATCAATGAGCAGTTCTTC
TRBJ2-1	14	TRBD2	TRBV2	-	CASTEGLAGDEQFF	TGTGCCAGCACCGAGGGACTAGCGGGGGATGAGCAGTTCTTC
TRBJ2-1	13	-	TRBV7-8	many	CASSLGYRNEQFF	TGTGCCAGCAGCTTAGGTTACCGTAATGAGCAGTTCTTC
TRBJ1-1	11	-	TRBV6-5	-	CASRSLTEAFF	TGTGCCAGCCGGAGTCTCACTGAAGCTTTCTTT
TRBJ2-1	13	-	TRBV29-1	-	CSSRVWSYNEQFF	TGCAGCTCCAGGGTGTGGTCCTACAATGAGCAGTTCTTC
TRBJ2-1	16	TRBD2	TRBV15	-	CATSELAGGLYNEQFF	TGTGCCACCAGCGAACTAGCGGGGGGGTTGTACAATGAGCAGTTCTTC
TRBJ2-7	13	-	TRBV28	-	CASSMGDAYEQYF	TGTGCCAGCAGTATGGGGGACGCCTACGAGCAGTACTTC
TRBJ2-1	14	-	TRBV6-5	-	CASSYLGGIDEQFF	TGTGCCAGCAGTTATCTCGGTGGAATCGATGAGCAGTTCTTC
TRBJ1-4	18	-	TRBV6-1	once	CASSYNNPRTSTNEKLFF	TGTGCCAGCAGTTACAATAACCCCAGGACCTCAACTAATGAAAAACTGTTTTTT
TRBJ2-5	17	TRBD1	TRBV12-3/TRBV12-4	-	CASSLGDRAEREETQYF	TGTGCCAGCAGTTTGGGGGACAGGGCAGAGCGGGAAGAGACCCAGTACTTC
TRBJ2-1	13	-	TRBV6-1	-	CASRGLTYNEQFF	TGTGCCAGCAGGGGTCTGACCTACAATGAGCAGTTCTTC
TRBJ2-7	15	TRBD1	TRBV20-1	-	CSATHPARGLDEQYF	TGCAGTGCTACCCACCCTGCCAGGGGGCTCGACGAGCAGTACTTC
TRBJ2-7	14	-	TRBV7-9	-	CASSLPATAYEQYF	TGTGCCAGCAGCTTACCAGCGACCGCCTACGAGCAGTACTTC
TRBJ1-1	14	TRBD1	TRBV19	few	CASSIGVRGAEAFF	TGTGCCAGTAGTATAGGCGTCAGGGGGGCTGAAGCTTTCTTT
TRBJ1-1	14	-	TRBV27	once	CASSLLPLGTEAFF	TGTGCCAGCAGCCTCCTCCCTCTGGGGACTGAAGCTTTCTTT
TRBJ2-7	14	-	TRBV5-4	-	CASTLGLQLTEQYF	TGTGCCAGCACCCTTGGCCTACAACTTACCGAGCAGTACTTC
TRBJ2-3	16	-	TRBV6-1	-	CASSDAGHSTTDTQYF	TGTGCCAGCAGTGATGCTGGACATTCAACCACAGATACGCAGTATTTT
TRBJ2-7	14	-	TRBV2	-	CASSDLGNSYEQYF	TGTGCCAGCAGTGACCTAGGGAATTCCTACGAGCAGTACTTC
TRBJ1-6	16	-	TRBV19	once	CASSMNLLEANSPLHF	TGTGCCAGTAGTATGAACCTACTCGAGGCGAATTCACCCCTCCACTTT
TRBJ2-1	16	-	TRBV4-1	once	CASSPLLGGPYNEQFF	TGCGCCAGCAGCCCCCTTTTGGGGGGCCCCTACAATGAGCAGTTCTTC
TRBJ2-3	13	-	TRBV7-6	few	CASSSTGLGTQYF	TGTGCCAGCAGCTCGACCGGTCTTGGTACGCAGTATTTT
TRBJ2-7	17	-	TRBV7-6	-	CASSLDRNCGDSYEQYF	TGTGCCAGCAGCTTAGATCGAAATTGCGGGGACTCCTACGAGCAGTACTTC
TRBJ2-2	15	-	TRBV5-1	many	CASSFGRTTTGELFF	TGCGCCAGCAGCTTTGGGCGGACTACCACCGGGGAGCTGTTTTTT
TRBJ2-5	15	TRBD2	TRBV7-9	-	CASSLKRGNQETQYF	TGTGCCAGCAGCTTAAAGCGGGGTAATCAAGAGACCCAGTACTTC